Listed below are T cell receptor beta chains from one sample, sequenced in a study of shared clonotypes between healthy human individuals. TCRdb keeps only in-frame clones here, not all; method: immunoSEQ multiplex PCR. Of some 96,000 clones listed, approximately 51% are singletons. The source material was PBMCs. The receptor set was obtained from a woman between 35 and 50 years old in good health. Some clones in this sample may be carry-over from other donors' samples. The CDR3 runs from the conserved cysteine through the conserved F or W. Fields, in order: V gene, D gene, clone size, J gene, CDR3 DNA, CDR3 protein. The D gene is left open where the match is weak. Size is stated for part of the rows, as once, few or many counts, or as a class when the clone is expanded.

v_gene: TRBV2
d_gene: -
abundance: many
j_gene: TRBJ1-1
CDR3nt: TGTGCCAGCCAGTATAGCACTGAAGCTTTCTTT
CDR3aa: CASQYSTEAFF

v_gene: TRBV6-5
d_gene: TRBD2
abundance: -
j_gene: TRBJ2-7
CDR3nt: TGTGCCAGCAGTGCTAGCGGGAGCTACGAGCAGTACTTC
CDR3aa: CASSASGSYEQYF

v_gene: TRBV30
d_gene: -
abundance: -
j_gene: TRBJ2-7
CDR3nt: TGTGCCTGGAGTGCGGGCGGGTTCGATGACCAAAATTACGAGCAGTACTTC
CDR3aa: CAWSAGGFDDQNYEQYF

v_gene: TRBV5-6
d_gene: -
abundance: many
j_gene: TRBJ1-1
CDR3nt: TGTGCCAGCAGCTCGATCCTACTGAGCAATGCTTTCTTT
CDR3aa: CASSSILLSNAFF

v_gene: TRBV30
d_gene: TRBD2
abundance: many
j_gene: TRBJ2-7
CDR3nt: TGTGCCTGGAGTGTTAGCGGGAGGGCCCCCTACGAGCAGTACTTC
CDR3aa: CAWSVSGRAPYEQYF

v_gene: TRBV6-4
d_gene: TRBD2
abundance: -
j_gene: TRBJ2-3
CDR3nt: TGTGCCAGCAGTGACTTAGCGGGAGGGCCTGATACGCAGTATTTT
CDR3aa: CASSDLAGGPDTQYF

v_gene: TRBV7-9
d_gene: -
abundance: few
j_gene: TRBJ2-7
CDR3nt: TGTGCCAGCAGCTTGACAGTATACGAGCAGTACTTC
CDR3aa: CASSLTVYEQYF

v_gene: TRBV7-2
d_gene: -
abundance: -
j_gene: TRBJ1-2
CDR3nt: TGTGCCAGCAGCTTAGTCGGGACAGGCTACACCTTC
CDR3aa: CASSLVGTGYTF

v_gene: TRBV28
d_gene: -
abundance: -
j_gene: TRBJ1-1
CDR3nt: TGTGCCAGCACCCTCGGGAACACTGAAGCTTTCTTT
CDR3aa: CASTLGNTEAFF

v_gene: TRBV11-2
d_gene: TRBD1
abundance: many
j_gene: TRBJ1-5
CDR3nt: TGTGCCAGCAGCCCGGACAGGGTATCTGAGCCCCAGCATTTT
CDR3aa: CASSPDRVSEPQHF

v_gene: TRBV27
d_gene: -
abundance: -
j_gene: TRBJ1-2
CDR3nt: TGTGCCAGCAGCCTAGCTAACTATGGCTACACCTTC
CDR3aa: CASSLANYGYTF

v_gene: TRBV28
d_gene: TRBD1
abundance: -
j_gene: TRBJ2-7
CDR3nt: TGTGCCAGCAGTTTGACAGGGGAGAGCTCCTACGAGCAGTACTTC
CDR3aa: CASSLTGESSYEQYF

v_gene: TRBV6-1
d_gene: -
abundance: many
j_gene: TRBJ2-7
CDR3nt: TGTGCCAGCAGTGAAAGTGTGGGGGCCCCCTACGAGCAGTACTTC
CDR3aa: CASSESVGAPYEQYF

v_gene: TRBV4-3
d_gene: -
abundance: few
j_gene: TRBJ1-2
CDR3nt: TGCGCCAGCAGCCCTAGCGAAGGAGAACTAGGCTATGGCTACACCTTC
CDR3aa: CASSPSEGELGYGYTF

v_gene: TRBV18
d_gene: -
abundance: few
j_gene: TRBJ2-7
CDR3nt: TGTGCCAGCTCACCAGACCTCTCCTACGAGCAGTACTTC
CDR3aa: CASSPDLSYEQYF

v_gene: TRBV28
d_gene: TRBD2
abundance: -
j_gene: TRBJ2-1
CDR3nt: TGTGCCAGCCGCGAGCGGGAGGGATACAATGAGCAGTTCTTC
CDR3aa: CASREREGYNEQFF

v_gene: TRBV6-1
d_gene: TRBD1
abundance: many
j_gene: TRBJ1-5
CDR3nt: TGTGCCAGCAGTACGGACAGGGGAGGACAGCCCCAGCATTTT
CDR3aa: CASSTDRGGQPQHF

v_gene: TRBV9
d_gene: TRBD1
abundance: few
j_gene: TRBJ2-7
CDR3nt: TGTGCCAGCAGCGCAAGGACAGGGGACGAGCAGTACTTC
CDR3aa: CASSARTGDEQYF

v_gene: TRBV5-5
d_gene: TRBD1
abundance: -
j_gene: TRBJ2-2
CDR3nt: TGTGCCAGCAGCTCAAGACAGGGCTGGGACACCGGGGAGCTGTTTTTT
CDR3aa: CASSSRQGWDTGELFF

v_gene: TRBV28
d_gene: -
abundance: few
j_gene: TRBJ1-5
CDR3nt: TGTGCCAGCGAGGGCGCCAATCAGCCCCAGCATTTT
CDR3aa: CASEGANQPQHF

v_gene: TRBV5-6
d_gene: -
abundance: -
j_gene: TRBJ2-1
CDR3nt: TGTGCCAGCAGCTTGGGGATAGTTGGCGATGAGCAGTTCTTC
CDR3aa: CASSLGIVGDEQFF

v_gene: TRBV11-2
d_gene: TRBD2
abundance: -
j_gene: TRBJ2-5
CDR3nt: TGTGCCAGCAGCCCGAGGGACGGGGGGGAGACCCAGTACTTC
CDR3aa: CASSPRDGGETQYF

v_gene: TRBV9
d_gene: -
abundance: -
j_gene: TRBJ2-5
CDR3nt: TGTGCCAGCAGCGCAGAGTCGGAGACCCAGTACTTC
CDR3aa: CASSAESETQYF

v_gene: TRBV6-4
d_gene: -
abundance: many
j_gene: TRBJ2-1
CDR3nt: TGTGCCAGCAGTGACGGGGCAAACAATGAGCAGTTCTTC
CDR3aa: CASSDGANNEQFF

v_gene: TRBV30
d_gene: -
abundance: many
j_gene: TRBJ1-4
CDR3nt: TGTGCCTGGAGTGCCTCGAGGACGTCAACTAATGAAAAACTGTTTTTT
CDR3aa: CAWSASRTSTNEKLFF

v_gene: TRBV29-1
d_gene: -
abundance: -
j_gene: TRBJ2-7
CDR3nt: TGCAGCGTCTACGGACGGTCAAGCTACGAGCAGTACTTC
CDR3aa: CSVYGRSSYEQYF

v_gene: TRBV5-6
d_gene: -
abundance: many
j_gene: TRBJ1-1
CDR3nt: TGTGCCAGCACGAGGCGGACGCCCACAGGAGCGGCTTTCTTT
CDR3aa: CASTRRTPTGAAFF

v_gene: TRBV2
d_gene: TRBD1
abundance: -
j_gene: TRBJ1-2
CDR3nt: TGTGCCAGCAGCGTTGGGACAGGGGGTTATGACTATGGCTACACCTTC
CDR3aa: CASSVGTGGYDYGYTF